The 29 T cell receptor beta chains reported below all come from one sample, sequenced in a study of T cells in Graves' hyperthyroidism and ophthalmopathy (dated by TCRdb to about 2019). Library method: multiplex PCR. TCRdb shows the sequencer as Illumina HiSeq 2000. The TCR beta CDR3 regions were amplified from RNA transcripts. For the first round of RT-PCR on the TCR CDR3, the HTBI primer set was used together with the Qiagen OneStep RT-PCR kit. TCRdb ran its own pipeline on the public reads, namely fastp trimming at Q25 and MiXCR clone calling, and kept in-frame beta chains. Here each entry gathers all rows of one CDR3 protein and keeps the most common genes and DNA. The sample profile shows hundreds of thousands of distinct CDR3 sequences; 15% of them were found once. The ten largest clones represent about 30% of the sample. The sequenced sample consisted of blood. These receptors originate from a woman in her thirties with Graves' hyperthyroidism.

This chain links TRBV11-2 with TRBJ2-1; the D gene is possibly TRBD1 (6 bases). V dropped 3 bases and J dropped 3 bases, with 9 bases sitting between them. Germline loops: CDR1 SGHAT, CDR2 FQNNGV. The CDR3 spans 14 residues. In nucleotides, the CDR3 is TGTGCCAGCAGCTTGAAACAGGGCTACAATGAGCAGTTCTTC. It encodes CASSLKQGYNEQFF.

This clonotype was recorded a few times. The rearrangement uses TRBV2 and TRBJ1-5; D remains unclear. Germline-derived CDR1 and CDR2 are SNHLY and FYNNEI. The CDR3 contains 16 residues. The V gene lost 0 bases and the J gene lost 9 bases, with 18 bases spanning the gap. In DNA form, the CDR3 reads TGTGCCAGCAGTGAAGCGCTTGGGCAGGCGGCCGGGCCCCAGCATTTT. Amino acid sequence: CASSEALGQAAGPQHF. The full variable domain, rest sourced from reference TRBV2 and TRBJ1-5, is EPEVTQTPSHQVTQMGQEVILRCVPISNHLYFYWYRQILGQKVEFLVSFYNNEISEKSEIFDDQFSVERPDGSNFTLKIRSTKLEDSAMYFCASSEALGQAAGPQHFGDGTRLSIL.

This clonotype occurred many times. The chain is built from TRBV7-3 and TRBJ2-1; D may be TRBD1 or TRBD2 (7 bases each). Trimming left V 1 base short and J 9 bases short, with 16 bases between. CDR3 size: 15 residues. The V gene's germline CDR1 is SGHTA and CDR2 FQGTGA. The CDR3 DNA follows: TGTGCCAGCAGCTTAAATATCGGCAGGGGGGGTGAGCAGTTCTTC. Protein: CASSLNIGRGGEQFF.

This sequence joins TRBV5-1 and TRBJ2-5; TRBD1 matches at 10 bases. V lost 2 bases, J lost 6 bases, and 7 bases stayed unmatched. The CDR3 covers 15 residues. Germline CDR1 reads SGHRS; CDR2 reads YFSETQ. DNA for the CDR3: TGCGCCAGCAGCTTCGCGACAGGGGGCGAGCAGACCCAGTACTTC. Protein: CASSFATGGEQTQYF.

The sample holds many counts of this clonotype. J is TRBJ2-5 and V is TRBV2; a weak D match, TRBD1 (6 bases). The V end was cut by 8 bases, the J end by 2 bases, with 6 bases between. The CDR3 has 11 residues. Germline values: CDR1 SNHLY, CDR2 FYNNEI. This CDR3 reads CASGQQETQYF. CDR3 bases: TGTGCCAGCGGACAGCAAGAGACCCAGTACTTC. Based on the CDR3 plus reference TRBV2 and TRBJ2-5, the full variable domain is EPEVTQTPSHQVTQMGQEVILRCVPISNHLYFYWYRQILGQKVEFLVSFYNNEISEKSEIFDDQFSVERPDGSNFTLKIRSTKLEDSAMYFCASGQQETQYFGPGTRLLVL.

This clonotype was picked up a small number of times. The chain carries TRBV7-9 and TRBJ2-7; 7 bases are a match to TRBD2. The trim removed 5 bases at V and 4 bases at J, leaving 11 bases unmatched. Germline CDR1 is SEHNR and CDR2 is FQNEAQ (reference sequence). The CDR3 consists of 15 residues. CDR3 DNA sequence: TGTGCCAGCAGCCCCCTGGAACTAGCGAAGTACGAGCAGTACTTC. It codes for CASSPLELAKYEQYF. The variable domain in full, completed from reference TRBV7-9 and TRBJ2-7, reads DTGVSQNPRHKITKRGQNVTFRCDPISEHNRLYWYRQTLGQGPEFLTYFQNEAQLEKSRLLSDRFSAERPKGSFSTLEIQRTEQGDSAMYLCASSPLELAKYEQYFGPGTRLTVT.

This clonotype has at least ten counts. The genes are TRBV28 and TRBJ2-5, with D possibly matching TRBD1 (8 bases). The germline CDR1 and CDR2 sequences are MDHEN and SYDVKM. Trimming cost V 7 bases and J 9 bases, with 21 bases left between them. This CDR3 is built from 14 residues. In DNA, the CDR3 is TGTGCCAGCAATCAACAGGGGGGGAGTTTGGCCCAGTACTTC. This sequence encodes CASNQQGGSLAQYF. Combining the CDR3 with reference TRBV28 and TRBJ2-5 gives the whole variable domain DVKVTQSSRYLVKRTGEKVFLECVQDMDHENMFWYRQDPGLGLRLIYFSYDVKMKEKGDIPEGYSVSREKKERFSLILESASTNQTSMYLCASNQQGGSLAQYFGPGTRLLVL.

This clonotype was found many times. As DNA, the CDR3 is TGTGCCAGCAGTGTACAGGGGTATAAAGGCTACACCTTC. This encodes CASSVQGYKGYTF. The rearrangement joins TRBV6-1 to TRBJ1-2; TRBD1 aligns across 7 bases. This CDR3 region has 13 residues. J lost 8 bases, V lost 4 bases, and 7 bases had no gene match. Looked up from germline, CDR1 is MNHNS and CDR2 is SASEGT.

The genes are TRBV27 and TRBJ2-7, with 9 bases matching TRBD2. Germline CDR1 is MNHEY and CDR2 is SMNVEV (reference sequence). Trimming at V came to 5 bases and at J to 2 bases, leaving 10 bases not matched to a gene. The CDR3 totals 16 residues. CDR3 region: CASSITVASGAYEQYF. The CDR3, as DNA: TGTGCCAGCAGTATTACGGTGGCTAGCGGGGCCTACGAGCAGTACTTC.

This clonotype was seen more than once but under ten times. The rearrangement joins TRBV24-1 to TRBJ2-2; 11 nucleotides line up with TRBD1. The CDR3 sequence is 16 residues long. With 2 bases clipped from V and 6 bases from J, the junction kept 4 bases outside the gene matches. Per germline, CDR1 KGHDR and CDR2 SFDVKD. The CDR3 DNA reads as TGTGCCACCAGTGATTCTGGACAGGGGGCTGCCGGGGAGCTGTTTTTT. This translates into CATSDSGQGAAGELFF.

The sample holds a few counts of this clonotype. The chain combines TRBV5-1 with TRBJ2-7; D gene ambiguous. V was clipped by 0 bases and J by 2 bases, with 9 bases between them. The germline V gene encodes CDR1 SGHRS and CDR2 YFSETQ. This CDR3 spans 14 amino acids. The CDR3 DNA sequence: TGCGCCAGCAGCTTGGATACGGGTCCCTACGAGCAGTACTTC. Protein sequence: CASSLDTGPYEQYF. The full variable domain, with the rest looked up from reference TRBV5-1 and TRBJ2-7, is KAGVTQTPRYLIKTRGQQVTLSCSPISGHRSVSWYQQTPGQGLQFLFEYFSETQRNKGNFPGRFSGRQFSNSRSEMNVSTLELGDSALYLCASSLDTGPYEQYFGPGTRLTVT.

This clonotype was seen more than once but under ten times. This chain connects TRBV10-3 to TRBJ2-2; 9 bases are shared with TRBD1. Germline trimming cut 6 bases from V and 3 bases from J; bases unmatched to any gene: 11. This CDR3 region has 17 residues. The germline CDR1 and CDR2 sequences are ENHRY and SYGVKD. CDR3 residues: CAIRGPGTGSDTGELFF. The CDR3 nucleotides are TGTGCCATCAGGGGACCCGGGACAGGGTCGGACACCGGGGAGCTGTTTTTT.

The chain carries TRBV10-2 and TRBJ1-1; D ambiguous. Trimming took 3 bases from V and 2 from J, leaving 7 bases between them. Germline V gives CDR1 WSHSY, CDR2 SAAADI. There are 13 residues in the CDR3. CDR3 in amino acids: CASSEKANTEAFF. The CDR3 region has the DNA TGCGCCAGCAGTGAAAAGGCTAACACTGAAGCTTTCTTT.

There are many counts of this clonotype. In DNA form, the CDR3 reads TGCAGCGTTACACGGACAGACACGAACACTGAAGCTTTCTTT. Encoded protein: CSVTRTDTNTEAFF. The chain uses TRBV29-1 and TRBJ1-1, with D perhaps TRBD1 (6 bases). The V end was cut by 5 bases, the J end by 1 base, with 14 bases between. Germline loops: CDR1 SQVTM, CDR2 ANQGSEA. CDR3 length: 14 amino acids.

This clonotype was observed at least ten times. The gene calls are TRBV20-1 and TRBJ2-5, with a weak D call TRBD2 (5 bases). Germline V gives CDR1 DFQATT, CDR2 SNEGSKA (reference sequence). V lost 4 bases, J lost 1 base, and 10 bases lay in between. The CDR3 length is 13 residues. The CDR3 reads CSAMTTTQETQYF. In nucleotides, the CDR3 is TGCAGTGCTATGACTACCACCCAAGAGACCCAGTACTTC.

This clonotype was seen only a few times. The chain is built from TRBV5-5 and TRBJ2-7; 10 nucleotides align to TRBD1. Germline assignment: CDR1 SGHKS and CDR2 YYEKEE (reference sequence). The trim removed 4 bases at V and 3 bases at J, leaving 4 bases unmatched. This CDR3 has 14 residues. The CDR3 DNA reads TGTGCCAGCAGCCTATGGACAGGGGGCTACGAGCAGTACTTC. Translating it yields CASSLWTGGYEQYF.

The chain is built from TRBV28 and TRBJ2-1; D call uncertain. V dropped 1 base and J dropped 9 bases, with 10 bases sitting between them. Germline CDR1 MDHEN, CDR2 SYDVKM. The CDR3 runs to 13 residues. In DNA form, the CDR3 reads TGTGCCAGCAGTTTATCCGCAGACACTGAGCAGTTCTTC. Protein product: CASSLSADTEQFF. Full variable domain (rest looked up from reference TRBV28 and TRBJ2-1): DVKVTQSSRYLVKRTGEKVFLECVQDMDHENMFWYRQDPGLGLRLIYFSYDVKMKEKGDIPEGYSVSREKKERFSLILESASTNQTSMYLCASSLSADTEQFFGPGTRLTVL.

This chain links TRBV10-2 with TRBJ1-5; 10 positions match TRBD1. The V gene end was trimmed by 3 bases and the J gene end by 6 bases; junction bases not matched to a gene: 2. The CDR3 contains 14 residues. Germline CDR1 and CDR2: WSHSY and SAAADI. The CDR3, as DNA: TGCGCCAGCAGTGACGACAGGGGGCTTCAGCCCCAGCATTTT. Its translation: CASSDDRGLQPQHF.

The V and J genes are TRBV10-3 and TRBJ1-4; no firm D call. Germline V gene lookup returns CDR1 ENHRY and CDR2 SYGVKD. Trimming pared 0 bases from V and 0 bases from J, leaving 5 bases between. This CDR3 contains 15 residues. For the CDR3, the DNA is TGTGCCATCAGTGAGTCGAGTGCAACTAATGAAAAACTGTTTTTT. As protein: CAISESSATNEKLFF.

This clonotype was observed a few times. The V and J genes are TRBV12-3 or TRBV12-4 and TRBJ1-3, with a possible D match to TRBD1 (6 bases). CDR3 size: 13 residues. V was clipped by 10 bases and J by 4 bases, with 14 bases between them. The DNA of the CDR3 is TGTGCCAACCAACAGGGTCCGGGAAACACCATATATTTT. Amino acids: CANQQGPGNTIYF.

V gene TRBV29-1 combines with J gene TRBJ2-7, with a possible D match to TRBD2 (5 bases). Near its end, the DNA agrees better with TRBJ2-1, so the J call may be wrong. CDR1 is SQVTM, CDR2 ANQGSEA, per germline. The CDR3 totals 13 residues. The CDR3 here is CSARTSSSYEQFF. CDR3 DNA: TGCAGCGCTAGGACTTCAAGCTCCTACGAGCAGTTCTTC.

This clonotype occurred once. V gene TRBV6-1 combines with J gene TRBJ2-7, with 8 positions matching TRBD1. CDR1 and CDR2 from the germline V gene are MNHNS and SASEGT. This CDR3 has 14 residues. J lost 5 bases, V lost 5 bases, and 8 bases had no gene match. CDR3 protein: CASSPGTGIHEQYF. The CDR3 coding sequence is TGTGCCAGCAGTCCCGGGACAGGTATCCACGAGCAGTACTTC.

This clonotype has ten or more counts. J is TRBJ1-1 and V is TRBV30; D is ambiguous. Looked up from germline, CDR1 is GTSNPN and CDR2 is SVGIG (reference sequence). V was shortened by 1 base and J by 8 bases, with 8 bases between the two germline ends. This CDR3 region has 11 residues. CDR3 DNA: TGTGCCTGGAGTGCGAACAGCGAAGCTTTCTTT. Translation gives CAWSANSEAFF.

The chain has TRBV6-9 and TRBJ2-7; TRBD1 agrees at 9 bases. Trimming cost V 3 bases and J 5 bases; bases outside gene matches: 11. This CDR3 is built from 16 residues. Germline loops: CDR1 MNHGY, CDR2 SVAAGI. The CDR3 sequence: CASSYRSRDRVNEQYF. CDR3 bases: TGTGCCAGCAGTTACCGCTCACGGGACAGGGTCAACGAGCAGTACTTC.

Only a few counts were recorded for this clonotype. The chain links TRBV5-1 to TRBJ2-3; TRBD1 might be the D (5 bases). This CDR3 is 15 amino acids long. Trimming stripped 0 bases from V and 5 bases from J, with 13 bases between. Germline V CDR1 and CDR2: SGHRS, YFSETQ. CDR3 sequence (DNA): TGCGCCAGCAGCTTGGCCTCAGGGTTTGGAGATACGCAGTATTTT. It encodes CASSLASGFGDTQYF.

The table lists this clonotype with a few counts. This chain uses TRBV6-1 with TRBJ1-5, with TRBD1 as a possible D gene (5 bases). Germline CDR1 is MNHNS and CDR2 is SASEGT. Trimming cost V 5 bases and J 1 base, with 15 bases left between them. CDR3 size: 16 residues. CDR3 in amino acids: CASSRDPRASNQPQHF. CDR3 sequence (DNA): TGTGCCAGCAGTCGGGACCCCAGGGCGAGCAATCAGCCCCAGCATTTT.

About this clonotype itself: Germline is not matched at one junction end, which may reflect a read error. The rearrangement links TRBV28 to TRBJ1-6, with 9 bases fitting TRBD1. CDR3 size: 19 residues. Germline V lookup: CDR1 MDHEN, CDR2 SYDVKM. In DNA, the CDR3 is TGTGCCAACAGTTCCCCGGGACAGGGAGTTCCTTTTTATAATTCACCCCTCCACTTT. Residues: CANSSPGQGVPFYNSPLHF. Together with reference TRBV28 and TRBJ1-6, the CDR3 gives the full variable domain: DVKVTQSSRYLVKRTGEKVFLECVQDMDHENMFWYRQDPGLGLRLIYFSYDVKMKEKGDIPEGYSVSREKKERFSLILESASTNQTSMYLCANSSPGQGVPFYNSPLHFGNGTRLTVT.

This clonotype was picked up a small number of times. V and J are TRBV28 and TRBJ1-3; D might be TRBD1 (6 bases). Germline V CDR1 and CDR2: MDHEN, SYDVKM. The V end was cut by 5 bases, the J end by 1 base, with 9 bases between. The CDR3 consists of 14 residues. CDR3 nucleotides: TGTGCCAGCAGTAATACAGGGTCTGGAAACACCATATATTTT. Its translation is CASSNTGSGNTIYF. The entire variable domain, with the rest obtained from reference TRBV28 and TRBJ1-3, is as follows: DVKVTQSSRYLVKRTGEKVFLECVQDMDHENMFWYRQDPGLGLRLIYFSYDVKMKEKGDIPEGYSVSREKKERFSLILESASTNQTSMYLCASSNTGSGNTIYFGEGSWLTVV.

This chain joins TRBV20-1 and TRBJ1-4; D not certain. The CDR3 is made up of 12 amino acids. V was trimmed by 3 bases and J by 5 bases, leaving 7 bases between them. CDR1 is DFQATT, CDR2 SNEGSKA, per germline (reference sequence). The CDR3 DNA sequence: TGCAGTGCTAGTGTTCTCAATGAAAAACTGTTTTTT. Translating it yields CSASVLNEKLFF.